The clone carrying this TCR beta chain was seen at least ten times. This sample was taken from a study of low-dose radiotherapy and immunotherapy resistance in tumors. Looking at the study overall: Participants in Cohort 2 were given 1 Gy per fraction every two weeks, for 13 Gy over 26 weeks.

Alpha and beta chains were covered, as first-strand cDNA relied on TRAV- and TRBV-specific primers. PCR amplification of the TCRs was performed with Phusion for 20 PCR cycles, and it relied on a constant-region primer together with a V-primer adapter. Via MiXCR, TCRdb re-called the reads, giving one row per CDR3 protein. Counted here are tens of thousands of distinct CDR3 sequences, around 27% occurring once; the ten biggest clones make up 6.6%. The time point is: before trial treatment. The CDR3 contains 13 residues. Germline CDR1 reads MNHEY; CDR2 reads SMNVEV (reference sequence). V gave up 6 bases and J gave up 6 bases, with 15 bases separating them.

This clonotype was sampled from a male donor with rectosigmoid adenocarcinoma. The chain employs TRBV27 and TRBJ2-7; either TRBD1 or TRBD2 may fit D (5 bases each). This specimen was PBMCs, taken before treatment. The CDR3 nucleotides read TGTGCCAGCAGAAAAATAGGGGACGTCGAGCAGTACTTC. It is translated as CASRKIGDVEQYF.